The 26 T cell receptor beta chains in this list originate from one sample, sequenced in a study of blood T cell repertoires in COVID-19. Here immunoSEQ multiplex PCR was the method, and the copy in TCRdb shows in-frame clones only, minus some. The sample carries around 300,000 clones, 90% recorded once. Sequenced: PBMCs or T cells enriched from blood (not recorded which). These receptors all stem from a woman aged 18-29 years with acute COVID-19.

This sequence joins TRBV19 and TRBJ1-6; D is possibly TRBD1 (6 bases). This CDR3 is built from 13 residues. Germline-derived CDR1 and CDR2 are LNHDA and SQIVND (reference sequence). The germline V and J ends were trimmed by 3 bases and 10 bases, with 10 bases remaining between them. For the CDR3, the DNA is TGTGCCAGTAGTATTACAGGGAACTCACCCCTCCACTTT. It encodes CASSITGNSPLHF.

This clone was detected many times. This rearrangement joins TRBV5-6 to TRBJ2-7; 7 bases fit TRBD1. CDR3 size: 12 residues. The V gene's germline CDR1 is SGHDT and CDR2 YYEEEE. J gave up 9 bases and V 2 bases, and 5 bases lay outside the gene matches. CDR3 protein: CASSLTGVGQYF. In DNA form, the CDR3 reads TGTGCCAGCAGCTTAACAGGGGTGGGGCAGTACTTC.

Of note for this clone: The junction differs from germline at one of its ends, possibly a read error. The chain couples TRBV6-5 to TRBJ2-7, with a weak D call TRBD1 (5 bases). CDR1 and CDR2 (germline): MNHEY, SVGAGI. This CDR3 is built from 12 residues. The CDR3 here is CASSYQTGPMNF. The DNA of the CDR3 is TGTGCCAGCAGTTACCAAACAGGCCCTATGAACTTC.

V usage is TRBV10-3 and J usage is TRBJ1-1, with 7 bases identical to TRBD1. This CDR3 has 16 amino acids. V lost 0 bases and J lost 2; bases outside the gene matches: 6. Per germline, CDR1 ENHRY and CDR2 SYGVKD. DNA of the CDR3: TGTGCCATCAGTGAGTCGGTAGGAGGGGGCAACACTGAAGCTTTCTTT. Amino acids: CAISESVGGGNTEAFF.

V and J are TRBV6-5 and TRBJ1-1; no firm D call. The CDR3 has 14 amino acids. The germline V gene encodes CDR1 MNHEY and CDR2 SVGAGI. Trimming pared 5 bases from V and 1 base from J, leaving 11 bases between. The CDR3 bases are TGTGCCAGCAGTCCGGGAACAAGGAACACTGAAGCTTTCTTT. Amino acids: CASSPGTRNTEAFF.

This rearrangement joins TRBV9 to TRBJ2-7; 12 bases align to TRBD1. The CDR3 consists of 15 residues. Trimming at V came to 3 bases and at J to 4 bases, leaving 5 bases not matched to a gene. Germline CDR1 is SGDLS and CDR2 is YYNGEE. In nucleotides, the CDR3 is TGTGCCAGCAGCGCGACGGGACAGGGGGCTTACGAGCAGTACTTC. It yields the protein CASSATGQGAYEQYF.

V usage is TRBV6-5 and J usage is TRBJ1-2; D remains unclear. The CDR3 runs to 13 residues. The germline V and J ends were trimmed by 4 bases and 1 base, with 7 bases remaining between them. CDR1 is MNHEY, CDR2 SVGAGI, per germline. CDR3: CASSWADNYGYTF. The CDR3 region has the DNA TGTGCCAGCAGTTGGGCAGATAACTATGGCTACACCTTC.

CDR3 sequence reads: CASSLGGGFQPQHF. CDR3 bases: TGTGCCAGCAGTCTTGGGGGGGGATTTCAGCCCCAGCATTTT. The J gene is TRBJ1-5, the V gene TRBV6-5; TRBD1 is a possible D gene (5 bases). The CDR3 spans 14 residues. Germline CDR1 reads MNHEY; CDR2 reads SVGAGI. Trimming shortened V by 5 bases and J by 6 bases, and 14 bases separated the two germline ends.

The chain uses TRBV7-9 and TRBJ2-3; 7 positions agree with TRBD2. This CDR3 comprises 14 residues. Germline CDR1 SEHNR, CDR2 FQNEAQ (reference sequence). Unmatched junction bases numbered 4, after V lost 3 bases and J lost 4 bases. CDR3 region: CASSFRLASDTQYF. The CDR3 region has the DNA TGTGCCAGCAGCTTTCGACTAGCATCAGATACGCAGTATTTT. Full variable domain (rest looked up from reference TRBV7-9 and TRBJ2-3): DTGVSQNPRHKITKRGQNVTFRCDPISEHNRLYWYRQTLGQGPEFLTYFQNEAQLEKSRLLSDRFSAERPKGSFSTLEIQRTEQGDSAMYLCASSFRLASDTQYFGPGTRLTVL.

In nucleotides, the CDR3 is TGTGCCAGCAGCTCCTACAGGGAAGCTAACTATGGCTACACCTTC. This gives the protein CASSSYREANYGYTF. V and J are TRBV5-4 and TRBJ1-2; D possibly corresponds to TRBD1 (6 bases). This CDR3 has 15 amino acids. The germline V and J ends were trimmed by 3 bases and 0 bases, with 12 bases remaining between them. Germline V gene data show CDR1 as SGHNT and CDR2 as YYREEE (reference sequence).

This clone was seen only once. The chain uses TRBV11-2 and TRBJ2-7; 8 bases align to TRBD1. In germline, CDR1 is SGHAT, CDR2 FQNNGV. CDR3 length: 15 residues. Trimming took 7 bases from V and 1 from J; bases not matched to a gene: 9. This CDR3 reads CASTQGAGGSYEQYF. The CDR3 DNA reads TGTGCCAGCACCCAGGGGGCAGGCGGGTCCTACGAGCAGTACTTC.

The rearrangement uses TRBV5-8 and TRBJ2-7, with 7 bases aligning to TRBD1. Trimming took 0 bases from V and 2 from J; bases not matched to a gene: 5. Per the germline V gene, CDR1 is SGHTS and CDR2 is YDEGEE. The CDR3 consists of 15 residues. The CDR3 sequence: CASSLARDRAYEQYF. The CDR3 DNA reads TGTGCCAGCAGCTTGGCCCGGGACAGAGCCTACGAGCAGTACTTC.

The V and J genes are TRBV15 and TRBJ2-5, with D perhaps matching TRBD1 (6 bases). Germline V CDR1 and CDR2: LNHNV, YYDKDF (reference sequence). The CDR3 has 15 residues. Trimming removed 2 bases at V and 3 bases at J, with 13 bases between. Here the CDR3 reads CATSRPHRAKETQYF. CDR3 coding DNA: TGTGCCACCAGCAGACCCCACAGGGCCAAAGAGACCCAGTACTTC. Combining the CDR3 with reference TRBV15 and TRBJ2-5 gives the whole variable domain DAMVIQNPRYQVTQFGKPVTLSCSQTLNHNVMYWYQQKSSQAPKLLFHYYDKDFNNEADTPDNFQSRRPNTSFCFLDIRSPGLGDTAMYLCATSRPHRAKETQYFGPGTRLLVL.

This clone occurred a few times. The chain is built from TRBV5-8 and TRBJ2-6, with D possibly matching TRBD2 (5 bases). CDR1 is SGHTS, CDR2 YDEGEE, per germline. CDR3 length equals 17 residues. V lost 5 bases and J 0 bases, leaving 15 bases between the germline ends. As DNA, the CDR3 is TGTGCCAGCAGTTTGTTTGAGGGCGGCTCTGGGGCCAACGTCCTGACTTTC. This gives the protein CASSLFEGGSGANVLTF.

The V and J genes are TRBV28 and TRBJ2-1, with D perhaps TRBD1 (5 bases). The CDR3 runs 12 residues. Looked up from germline, CDR1 is MDHEN and CDR2 is SYDVKM. V lost 10 bases and J lost 8, with 15 bases in between. The CDR3 region is CATELIGDEQFF. The CDR3 bases are TGTGCCACCGAACTGATAGGGGATGAGCAGTTCTTC.

The chain employs TRBV30 and TRBJ1-3; 7 bases align to TRBD1. Unmatched junction bases numbered 3, after V lost 0 bases and J lost 4 bases. The CDR3 contains 14 residues. The germline V gene has CDR1 GTSNPN and CDR2 SVGIG (reference sequence). This CDR3 is CAWSVSGGGNTIYF. The DNA of the CDR3 is TGTGCCTGGAGTGTCTCAGGGGGAGGAAACACCATATATTTT.

The chain couples TRBV10-3 to TRBJ2-7, with 7 positions matching TRBD2. Germline lookup yields CDR1 ENHRY and CDR2 SYGVKD. Losses at the gene ends were 3 bases for V and 3 bases for J; bases not matched to a gene: 8. This CDR3 has 15 residues. In nucleotides, the CDR3 is TGTGCCATCAGTGAATTTGTGGGAGGGGACTACGAGCAGTACTTC. This codes for CAISEFVGGDYEQYF.

This clone was recorded only once. Other DNA sequences of this sample code for an identical CDR3. V usage is TRBV24-1 and J usage is TRBJ2-2; 10 nucleotides line up with TRBD1. CDR3 length: 16 residues. V lost 4 bases, J lost 2 bases, and 3 bases stayed unmatched. Germline lookup yields CDR1 KGHDR and CDR2 SFDVKD. Written as DNA, the CDR3 is TGTGCCACCAGTGACCGGGACAGGGGTAACACCGGGGAGCTGTTTTTT. This codes for CATSDRDRGNTGELFF.

The CDR3 DNA reads TGTGCCAGCCCGACAGGGCTCGGGACTGAAGCTTTCTTT. Protein: CASPTGLGTEAFF. This rearrangement joins TRBV2 to TRBJ1-1, with 7 bases that match TRBD1. The CDR3 has 13 residues. The germline CDR1 and CDR2 sequences are SNHLY and FYNNEI. With V trimmed by 8 bases and J by 5 bases, 8 bases remained unmatched.

The chain links TRBV6-5 to TRBJ1-1, with 8 bases aligning to TRBD1. The CDR3 runs to 13 residues. With V trimmed by 7 bases and J by 1 base, 2 bases remained unmatched. Germline CDR1 is MNHEY and CDR2 is SVGAGI. As DNA, the CDR3 is TGTGCCAGCAAAGACAGGGGGAACACTGAAGCTTTCTTT. Protein product: CASKDRGNTEAFF.

CDR3 region: CASSWTGAIQPQHF. The CDR3 nucleotides read TGTGCCAGCAGCTGGACAGGGGCCATACAGCCCCAGCATTTT. This chain uses TRBV28 with TRBJ1-5; 9 bases are a match to TRBD1. CDR3 size: 14 residues. Germline assignment: CDR1 MDHEN and CDR2 SYDVKM. V was pared by 6 bases and J by 7 bases, with 7 bases of the junction left unmatched.

The rearrangement uses TRBV7-8 and TRBJ2-2, with 8 bases matching TRBD2. CDR3 length: 17 residues. V was pared by 5 bases and J by 8 bases, with 16 bases of the junction left unmatched. CDR1 is SGHVS and CDR2 is FQNEAQ in the germline V gene. CDR3: CASSPWGGRLNSGELFF. The CDR3 nucleotides read TGTGCCAGCAGCCCCTGGGGCGGGAGGCTCAATTCTGGGGAGCTGTTTTTT. The whole variable domain, remainder taken from reference TRBV7-8 and TRBJ2-2, is GAGVSQSPRYKVAKRGQDVALRCDPISGHVSLFWYQQALGQGPEFLTYFQNEAQLDKSGLPSDRFFAERPEGSVSTLKIQRTQQEDSAVYLCASSPWGGRLNSGELFFGEGSRLTVL.

This chain joins TRBV18 and TRBJ1-3; tentatively, D is TRBD1 (5 bases). V lost 4 bases and J lost 0, with 7 bases in between. This CDR3 is built from 14 residues. Germline V gene sequence: CDR1 KGHSH, CDR2 LQKENI. The CDR3 reads CASSRGVSGNTIYF. DNA of the CDR3: TGTGCCAGCTCACGGGGGGTCTCTGGAAACACCATATATTTT. Full variable domain (outside the CDR3, taken from reference TRBV18 and TRBJ1-3): NAGVMQNPRHLVRRRGQEARLRCSPMKGHSHVYWYRQLPEEGLKFMVYLQKENIIDESGMPKERFSAEFPKEGPSILRIQQVVRGDSAAYFCASSRGVSGNTIYFGEGSWLTVV.

This chain links TRBV2 with TRBJ1-5; D is ambiguous. With 4 bases removed from V and 3 bases from J, the gap between germline ends came to 7 bases. Germline V gene lookup returns CDR1 SNHLY and CDR2 FYNNEI. The CDR3 totals 13 residues. The CDR3 nucleotides read TGTGCCAGCAGTGTGGCAGTCAATCAGCCCCAGCATTTT. It encodes CASSVAVNQPQHF.

The rearrangement links TRBV28 to TRBJ1-4; TRBD1 matches 8 bases. Per the germline V gene, CDR1 is MDHEN and CDR2 is SYDVKM. The trim removed 3 bases at V and 4 bases at J, leaving 10 bases unmatched. This CDR3 spans 17 amino acids. Here the CDR3 DNA reads TGTGCCAGCAGTTTCATCCCCTGGGACAGGCTTAATGAAAAACTGTTTTTT. This sequence encodes CASSFIPWDRLNEKLFF.

In this sample, this clone turned up once. The genes are TRBV6-5 and TRBJ2-7; 9 positions agree with TRBD1. After removal of 7 bases from V and 4 bases from J, the junction contained 11 bases not matched to a gene. This CDR3 is 15 amino acids long. The germline V gene has CDR1 MNHEY and CDR2 SVGAGI. CDR3 bases: TGTGCCAGCATGTGGAAGGACAGGGGACGGTACGAGCAGTACTTC. It specifies CASMWKDRGRYEQYF.